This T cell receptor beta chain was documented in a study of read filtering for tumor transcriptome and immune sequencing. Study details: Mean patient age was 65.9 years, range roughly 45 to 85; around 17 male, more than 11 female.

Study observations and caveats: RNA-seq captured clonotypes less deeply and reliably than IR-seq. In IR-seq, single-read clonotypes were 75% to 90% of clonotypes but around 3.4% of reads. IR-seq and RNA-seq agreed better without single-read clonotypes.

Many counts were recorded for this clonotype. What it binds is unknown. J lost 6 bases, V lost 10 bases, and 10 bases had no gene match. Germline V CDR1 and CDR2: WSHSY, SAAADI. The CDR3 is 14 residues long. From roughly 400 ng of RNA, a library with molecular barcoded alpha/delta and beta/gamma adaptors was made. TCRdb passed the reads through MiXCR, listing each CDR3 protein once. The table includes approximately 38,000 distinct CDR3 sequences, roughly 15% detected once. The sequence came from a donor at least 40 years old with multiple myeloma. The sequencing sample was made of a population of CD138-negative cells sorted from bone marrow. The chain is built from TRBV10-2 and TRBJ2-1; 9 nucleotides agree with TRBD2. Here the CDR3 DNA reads TGCGCCACTACCAGACTAGCGGATCTCAATGAGCAGTTCTTC. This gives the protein CATTRLADLNEQFF.